Listed below are T cell receptor beta chains from one sample, sequenced in a study of blood T cell repertoires in COVID-19. Repertoires were generated with immunoSEQ multiplex PCR, while TCRdb's copy carries only in-frame clones and drops some. The repertoire has approximately 170,000 clones, about 74% of them found once; the top ten carry around 3%. The specimen sequenced was peripheral blood. Every receptor here comes from a woman aged 80 or over with acute or convalescent COVID-19. The CDR3 runs from the conserved cysteine through the conserved F or W. D genes are given only for firm matches. The size of a clone is reported for some rows only, either as once, few or many, or as a class for expanded clones.

v_call	cdr3_length	clone_size	d_call	j_call	cdr3_aa	cdr3_nt
TRBV5-4	16	NA	TRBD1	TRBJ1-1	CASSQGTGRLDTEAFF	TGTGCCAGCAGCCAAGGGACAGGGCGCCTGGACACTGAAGCTTTCTTT
TRBV19	15	NA	TRBD2	TRBJ2-5	CASSISGGRGETQYF	TGTGCCAGTAGTATATCTGGCGGGAGGGGGGAGACCCAGTACTTC
TRBV7-9	15	NA	TRBD1	TRBJ2-2	CARGTGGFFTGELFF	TGTGCCAGGGGAACAGGGGGCTTTTTCACCGGGGAGCTGTTTTTT
TRBV28	14	NA	NA	TRBJ2-7	CASSPPYSGAEQYF	TGTGCCAGCAGTCCTCCCTACTCAGGGGCCGAGCAGTACTTC
TRBV28	14	NA	NA	TRBJ1-5	CASSSPDSFSPQHF	TGTGCCAGCAGTTCCCCGGACAGCTTTTCGCCCCAGCATTTT
TRBV5-1	16	once	TRBD1	TRBJ2-3	CASSYGQGATTDTQYF	TGCGCCAGCAGCTACGGACAGGGGGCGACCACAGATACGCAGTATTTT
TRBV10-1	13	NA	NA	TRBJ2-7	CASSENRFYEQYF	TGCGCCAGCAGTGAGAACAGATTTTACGAGCAGTACTTC
TRBV6-5	16	NA	NA	TRBJ2-4	CASSYHSTGAKNIQYF	TGTGCCAGCAGTTACCATTCAACCGGGGCCAAAAACATTCAGTACTTC
TRBV10-3	13	few	NA	TRBJ1-2	CAISNRENYGYTF	TGTGCCATCAGTAACAGGGAGAACTATGGCTACACCTTC
TRBV29-1	13	NA	TRBD1	TRBJ1-5	CSVGDRGNQPQHF	TGCAGCGTTGGGGACAGGGGAAATCAGCCCCAGCATTTT
TRBV10-1	16	many	TRBD2	TRBJ2-3	CASSPGLAASTDTQYF	TGCGCCAGCAGCCCGGGACTAGCGGCTAGCACAGATACGCAGTATTTT
TRBV28	15	NA	NA	TRBJ2-3	CASSLREQVADTQYF	TGTGCCAGCAGTTTACGGGAGCAAGTGGCAGATACGCAGTATTTT
TRBV4-2	16	NA	NA	TRBJ1-2	CASSWRTDGENYGYTF	TGTGCCAGCAGTTGGAGGACCGACGGGGAAAACTATGGCTACACCTTC
TRBV24-1	17	NA	TRBD2	TRBJ2-3	CATSVPTLAGVADTQYF	TGTGCCACCAGTGTTCCCACACTAGCGGGAGTGGCAGATACGCAGTATTTT